The subject of this entry is one TCR beta chain. Trimming removed 6 bases from V and 2 bases from J; junction bases left unmatched: 9. CDR3 length equals 15 residues. Germline loops: CDR1 SGHTA, CDR2 FQGNSA. This sample is part of a study of blood T cell repertoires in COVID-19. Study overall: Sites in the United States, Italy and Spain provided acute and convalescent COVID-19 samples. T cells, B-cell-depleted T cells, or PBMCs supplied cDNA or gDNA.

Patients from Seattle were sampled longitudinally, starting during active infection. Original data processing: For nucleated cells, counts were estimated from reference gene primer amplification. The repertoire was sequenced with immunoSEQ multiplex PCR; TCRdb's copy has only in-frame clones and lacks some. The V and J calls and clone size were taken over from that table, and D and trimming were inferred from the DNA. The sample lists about 330,000 clones; roughly 86% were seen once. Sample: peripheral blood. The rearrangement links TRBV7-2 to TRBJ1-1; 7 nucleotides agree with TRBD1. The TCR was taken from a man aged 30 to 45 with COVID-19, enrolled during active disease. CDR3 sequence reads: CASSYATGINTEAFF. The CDR3 coding sequence is TGTGCCAGCAGTTACGCGACAGGGATAAACACTGAAGCTTTCTTT.